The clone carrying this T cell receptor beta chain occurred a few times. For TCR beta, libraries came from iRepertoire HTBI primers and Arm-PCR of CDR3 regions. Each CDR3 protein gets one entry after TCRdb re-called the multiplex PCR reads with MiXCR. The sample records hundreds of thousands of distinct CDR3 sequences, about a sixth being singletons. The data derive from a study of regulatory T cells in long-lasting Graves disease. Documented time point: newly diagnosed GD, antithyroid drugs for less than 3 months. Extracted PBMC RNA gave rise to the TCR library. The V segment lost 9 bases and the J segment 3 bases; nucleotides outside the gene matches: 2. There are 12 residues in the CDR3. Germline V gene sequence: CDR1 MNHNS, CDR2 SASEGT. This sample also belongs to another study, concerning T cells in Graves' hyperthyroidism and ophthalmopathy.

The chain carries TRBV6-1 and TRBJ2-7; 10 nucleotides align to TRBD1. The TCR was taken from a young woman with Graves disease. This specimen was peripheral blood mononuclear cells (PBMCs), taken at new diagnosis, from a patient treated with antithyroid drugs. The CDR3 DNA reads TGTGCCAGTGGACAGGGGGGCTACGAGCAGTACTTC. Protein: CASGQGGYEQYF.